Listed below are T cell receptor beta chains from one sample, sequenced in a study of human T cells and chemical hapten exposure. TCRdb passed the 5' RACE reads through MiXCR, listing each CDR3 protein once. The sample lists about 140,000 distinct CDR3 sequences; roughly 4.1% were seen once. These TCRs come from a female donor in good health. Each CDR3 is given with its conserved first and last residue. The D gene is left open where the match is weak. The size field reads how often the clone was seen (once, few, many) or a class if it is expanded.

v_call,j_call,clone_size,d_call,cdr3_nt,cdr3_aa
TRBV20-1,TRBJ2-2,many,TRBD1,TGCAGTGCGGGGGGACAGGGGACCGGGGAGCTGTTTTTT,CSAGGQGTGELFF
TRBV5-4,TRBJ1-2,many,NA,TGTGCCAGCAGCCCGACATTACAGGAGGTCTATGGCTACACCTTC,CASSPTLQEVYGYTF
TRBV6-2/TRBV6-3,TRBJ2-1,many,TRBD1,TGTGCCAGCAGTCCCGGATTCCGGGACAGGGCAGCCTACAATGAGCAGTTCTTC,CASSPGFRDRAAYNEQFF
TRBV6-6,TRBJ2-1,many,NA,TGTGCCACGGTGATGAGCTCCTACAATGAGCAGTTCTTC,CATVMSSYNEQFF
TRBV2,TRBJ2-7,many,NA,TGTGCCAGCAGTGGCCTGAAAACCTACGAGCAGTACTTC,CASSGLKTYEQYF
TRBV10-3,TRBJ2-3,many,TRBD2,TGTGCCATCAGTGTTGGGACTAGCCGAAGCACAGATACGCAGTATTTT,CAISVGTSRSTDTQYF
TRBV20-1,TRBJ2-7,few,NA,TGCAGTGCGGGGGGCCGGGGCGAGCAGTACTTC,CSAGGRGEQYF
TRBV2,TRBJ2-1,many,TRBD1,TGTGCCAGCAGAATTACAGGGGGCGCCGGGCAGTTCTTC,CASRITGGAGQFF
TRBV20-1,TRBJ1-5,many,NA,TGCAGTGCTAGAGAACAGGAGGATCAGCCCCAGCATTTT,CSAREQEDQPQHF
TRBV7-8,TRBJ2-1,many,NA,TGTGCCAGCAGCTTCGGTGGCAAAGTTTCCTACAATGAGCAGTTCTTC,CASSFGGKVSYNEQFF
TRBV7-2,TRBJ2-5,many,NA,TGTGCCAGCAGCCCTGAGGGGGGCGAGACCCAGTACTTC,CASSPEGGETQYF
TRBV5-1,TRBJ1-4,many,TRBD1,TGCGCCAGCAGCGTGGCCGGGACAGGGAATGAAAAACTGTTTTTT,CASSVAGTGNEKLFF